Following are 31 T cell receptor beta chains from one sample sequenced in a study of T cell responses to AZD1222 COVID-19 vaccine listed by TCRdb under 2021. The library was prepared using the immunoSEQ multiplex PCR assay. The source is immuneACCESS, and TCRdb retained only in-frame sequences with V and J called. Part of the clones is not carried over; for the studies checked, unresolved V genes explain less than half of this, and the remainder is unexplained. The sample table contains some 140,000 clones; only one count was recorded for 70% to 90% of them. The ten biggest clones cover 5.5% of the sample. What the time point label conveys for this sample: baseline before first vaccination. The sequencing used peripheral blood, collected on day 0 of AZD1222 vaccination. The receptors here all came from an adult in good health.

This clone was recorded a few times. As DNA, the CDR3 is TGTGCCAGCAGGGAAGAGACGACCTCCTATAATTCACCCCTCCACTTT. It codes for CASREETTSYNSPLHF. The chain joins TRBV5-8 to TRBJ1-6; unclear D gene. This CDR3 comprises 16 residues. The V gene's germline CDR1 is SGHTS and CDR2 YDEGEE. V was clipped by 5 bases and J by 0 bases, with 12 bases between them.

This clone was seen once. The rearrangement links TRBV24-1 to TRBJ1-5, with 7 bases aligning to TRBD1. CDR1 KGHDR and CDR2 SFDVKD come from the germline V gene. Trimming at V came to 4 bases and at J to 6 bases, leaving 5 bases not matched to a gene. The CDR3 contains 14 residues. CDR3 sequence: CATSDSGGSQPQHF. CDR3 in DNA: TGTGCCACCAGTGACTCAGGGGGGAGTCAGCCCCAGCATTTT.

This rearrangement joins TRBV6-4 to TRBJ2-1; 10 bases match TRBD2. The germline V gene encodes CDR1 MRHNA and CDR2 SNTAGT. The ends lost 2 bases at V and 3 bases at J; junction bases unmatched: 1. The CDR3 has 15 residues. CDR3 sequence: CASSDGTSDYNEQFF. The CDR3 region has the DNA TGTGCCAGCAGTGACGGGACTAGCGACTACAATGAGCAGTTCTTC.

The rearrangement uses TRBV5-6 and TRBJ1-6; TRBD1 matches at 8 bases. This CDR3 has 14 residues. Trimming at V came to 3 bases and at J to 16 bases, leaving 12 bases not matched to a gene. Germline CDR1 SGHDT, CDR2 YYEEEE. The CDR3 nucleotides are TGTGCCAGCAGCTCGGACAGGGCCTTTCTGATGCTCCACTTT. Its translation is CASSSDRAFLMLHF.

CDR3 sequence reads: CATSDDRGSYGYTF. CDR3 DNA sequence: TGTGCCACCAGTGATGACAGGGGCAGCTATGGCTACACCTTC. The V gene is TRBV24-1, the J gene TRBJ1-2; 8 nucleotides agree with TRBD1. Unmatched junction bases numbered 3, after V lost 3 bases and J lost 4 bases. Germline V gene lookup returns CDR1 KGHDR and CDR2 SFDVKD. There are 14 residues in the CDR3.

Only a few counts were recorded for this clone. V is TRBV19 and J is TRBJ1-1; D gene unclear. The CDR3 is made up of 13 amino acids. Trimming took off 5 bases at V and 2 bases at J, with 9 bases between the two ends. The V gene's germline CDR1 is LNHDA and CDR2 SQIVND (reference sequence). The CDR3 nucleotides read TGTGCCAGTAGTTTGGGCCTCAACACTGAAGCTTTCTTT. It specifies CASSLGLNTEAFF.

CDR3 bases: TGCGCCAGCAGCTTGGAAGGTGGTCAAACCTCACCCCTCCACTTT. Its translation is CASSLEGGQTSPLHF. The chain recombines TRBV5-1 with TRBJ1-6; D remains unclear. CDR3 length equals 15 residues. Per the germline V gene, CDR1 is SGHRS and CDR2 is YFSETQ. With 0 bases removed from V and 10 bases from J, the gap between germline ends came to 14 bases. The entire variable domain, with the rest obtained from reference TRBV5-1 and TRBJ1-6, is as follows: KAGVTQTPRYLIKTRGQQVTLSCSPISGHRSVSWYQQTPGQGLQFLFEYFSETQRNKGNFPGRFSGRQFSNSRSEMNVSTLELGDSALYLCASSLEGGQTSPLHFGNGTRLTVT.

The CDR3 protein is CASSVTGTGGFNSPLHF. The CDR3 nucleotides read TGTGCCAGCAGCGTTACCGGGACAGGGGGTTTTAATTCACCCCTCCACTTT. The gene calls are TRBV9 and TRBJ1-6; 11 bases line up with TRBD1. The trim removed 2 bases at V and 6 bases at J, leaving 7 bases unmatched. The CDR3 extends over 17 amino acids. Germline V CDR1 and CDR2: SGDLS, YYNGEE.

V and J are TRBV5-4 and TRBJ2-3, with 9 bases lining up with TRBD2. The length of the CDR3 is 15 residues. V lost 0 bases, J lost 3 bases, and 2 bases stayed unmatched. Looked up from germline, CDR1 is SGHNT and CDR2 is YYREEE (reference sequence). This chain's CDR3 is CASSLAGLATDTQYF. As DNA, the CDR3 is TGTGCCAGCAGCTTGGCGGGACTAGCTACAGATACGCAGTATTTT.

This rearrangement joins TRBV10-1 to TRBJ1-2, with D possibly TRBD1 on 5 matching bases. CDR1 is WNHNN, CDR2 SYGVQD, per germline (reference sequence). CDR3 length equals 17 residues. Trimming left V 1 base short and J 8 bases short, with 23 bases between. The CDR3 here is CASSEFRSFRVSVGYTF. The CDR3 DNA sequence: TGCGCCAGCAGTGAGTTTCGCTCCTTCAGGGTATCAGTCGGCTACACCTTC.

This chain connects TRBV9 to TRBJ1-5; D not resolved. The CDR3 is made up of 13 amino acids. Trimming took off 4 bases at V and 1 base at J, with 6 bases between the two ends. CDR1 and CDR2 from the germline V gene are SGDLS and YYNGEE. CDR3 DNA: TGTGCCAGCAGCCTAGGCAGCAATCAGCCCCAGCATTTT. This encodes CASSLGSNQPQHF.

The rearrangement uses TRBV19 and TRBJ2-5, with 9 positions matching TRBD1. With V trimmed by 10 bases and J by 5 bases, 5 bases remained unmatched. Looked up from germline, CDR1 is LNHDA and CDR2 is SQIVND (reference sequence). This CDR3 region has 12 residues. CDR3 coding DNA: TGTGCCACCGGACAGGGGAGGGAGACCCAGTACTTC. Translation: CATGQGRETQYF. Variable domain in full (rest from reference TRBV19 and TRBJ2-5): DGGITQSPKYLFRKEGQNVTLSCEQNLNHDAMYWYRQDPGQGLRLIYYSQIVNDFQKGDIAEGYSVSREKKESFPLTVTSAQKNPTAFYLCATGQGRETQYFGPGTRLLVL.

The rearrangement links TRBV19 to TRBJ2-1; TRBD2 is a possible D gene (6 bases). The germline CDR1 and CDR2 sequences are LNHDA and SQIVND (reference sequence). The length of the CDR3 is 15 residues. Trimming shortened V by 1 base and J by 6 bases, and 13 bases separated the two germline ends. CDR3 protein: CASSIGTNWGNEQFF. The CDR3 DNA is TGTGCCAGTAGTATAGGGACTAATTGGGGCAATGAGCAGTTCTTC.

The chain has TRBV28 and TRBJ2-7; 8 nucleotides agree with TRBD1. The germline CDR1 and CDR2 sequences are MDHEN and SYDVKM. This CDR3 region has 11 residues. Trimming removed 6 bases from V and 6 bases from J; junction bases left unmatched: 1. The CDR3 region is CASSTGGEQYF. The CDR3 nucleotides read TGTGCCAGCAGCACAGGGGGCGAGCAGTACTTC.

The chain carries TRBV9 and TRBJ1-6, with 8 bases matching TRBD1. CDR3 length equals 14 residues. Losses at the gene ends were 0 bases for V and 7 bases for J; bases not matched to a gene: 0. CDR1 is SGDLS, CDR2 YYNGEE, per germline. The CDR3 spells CASSVGDRNSPLHF. In nucleotides, the CDR3 is TGTGCCAGCAGCGTAGGGGACAGGAATTCACCCCTCCACTTT. Using reference TRBV9 and TRBJ1-6 for the parts outside the CDR3, the full variable domain is DSGVTQTPKHLITATGQRVTLRCSPRSGDLSVYWYQQSLDQGLQFLIQYYNGEERAKGNILERFSAQQFPDLHSELNLSSLELGDSALYFCASSVGDRNSPLHFGNGTRLTVT.

The chain couples TRBV19 to TRBJ2-1; no clear D. V was clipped by 6 bases and J by 2 bases, with 8 bases between them. This CDR3 comprises 13 residues. Germline assignment: CDR1 LNHDA and CDR2 SQIVND (reference sequence). The CDR3 nucleotides read TGTGCCAGTAGCCCCACTACCTACAATGAGCAGTTCTTC. Translated, it gives CASSPTTYNEQFF.

In this sample, this clone turned up once. The chain uses TRBV4-2 and TRBJ1-5, with 7 bases lining up with TRBD1. CDR3 length: 16 amino acids. V trimming: 1 base; J trimming: 2 bases; junction bases outside the gene matches: 5. Looked up from germline, CDR1 is LGHNA and CDR2 is YNFKEQ. In DNA, the CDR3 is TGTGCCAGCAGCCAAGTTCCCAGGGGGGGCAATCAGCCCCAGCATTTT. It yields the protein CASSQVPRGGNQPQHF.

This chain links TRBV27 with TRBJ1-2, with a possible D match to TRBD1 (6 bases). The V gene's germline CDR1 is MNHEY and CDR2 SMNVEV (reference sequence). The CDR3 runs to 15 residues. V lost 5 bases and J lost 5, with 18 bases in between. Here the CDR3 DNA reads TGTGCCAGCAGTCCGAGAGGGGGGGTGGGGTATGGCTACACCTTC. This translates into CASSPRGGVGYGYTF.

Here the CDR3 DNA reads TGTGCCAGTAGTACCGACAGGGAGTTGACTGAAGCTTTCTTT. It translates to CASSTDRELTEAFF. V gene TRBV19 combines with J gene TRBJ1-1, with 7 bases fitting TRBD1. This CDR3 is built from 14 residues. Trimming at V came to 4 bases and at J to 5 bases, leaving 7 bases not matched to a gene. The germline V gene has CDR1 LNHDA and CDR2 SQIVND (reference sequence).

The chain is built from TRBV29-1 and TRBJ1-5; possible D gene TRBD1, 6 bases. The V end was cut by 6 bases, the J end by 3 bases, with 9 bases between. There are 12 residues in the CDR3. Germline CDR1 is SQVTM and CDR2 is ANQGSEA. The CDR3 region has the DNA TGCAGCGTGTGGACAGTCAATCAGCCCCAGCATTTT. Its protein product is CSVWTVNQPQHF.

This sequence joins TRBV9 and TRBJ2-4, with D tentatively TRBD1 or TRBD2 (5 bases each). This CDR3 contains 16 residues. The V end was cut by 1 base, the J end by 2 bases, with 13 bases between. Per germline, CDR1 SGDLS and CDR2 YYNGEE. This chain's CDR3 is CASSVPLGETKNIQYF. In nucleotides, the CDR3 is TGTGCCAGCAGCGTACCCCTAGGGGAGACCAAAAACATTCAGTACTTC.

CDR3 sequence: CASSLGLAGTDTQYF. The CDR3 nucleotides are TGTGCCAGCAGTTTGGGACTAGCGGGCACAGATACGCAGTATTTT. The chain carries TRBV28 and TRBJ2-3; 11 bases map to TRBD2. CDR1 and CDR2 from the germline V gene are MDHEN and SYDVKM. The CDR3 is made up of 15 amino acids. J lost 1 base, V lost 3 bases, and 0 bases had no gene match. The whole variable domain, remainder taken from reference TRBV28 and TRBJ2-3, is DVKVTQSSRYLVKRTGEKVFLECVQDMDHENMFWYRQDPGLGLRLIYFSYDVKMKEKGDIPEGYSVSREKKERFSLILESASTNQTSMYLCASSLGLAGTDTQYFGPGTRLTVL.

This rearrangement joins TRBV28 to TRBJ1-5, with D possibly being TRBD1 (5 bases). The CDR3 contains 17 residues. Germline CDR1 MDHEN, CDR2 SYDVKM. The V end lost 6 bases, the J end lost 0 bases, and 18 bases lay between the germline ends. CDR3 DNA: TGTGCCAGCAGAACCATGAGGGGCGATCATAGCAATCAGCCCCAGCATTTT. Translating gives CASRTMRGDHSNQPQHF.

This clone was observed a handful of times. This chain uses TRBV14 with TRBJ2-7; no clear D. Germline CDR1 is SGHDN and CDR2 is FVKESK. This CDR3 is 13 amino acids long. V was cut by 4 bases and J by 6 bases, with 13 bases left in between. CDR3 sequence reads: CASSPRRRGEQYF. The DNA for the CDR3 is TGTGCCAGCAGCCCCCGTAGGCGCGGCGAGCAGTACTTC.

The CDR3 here is CASSLGSIFQAETQYF. CDR3 in DNA: TGTGCCAGCAGCCTGGGATCCATATTCCAAGCGGAGACCCAGTACTTC. This sequence joins TRBV5-8 and TRBJ2-5; D gene ambiguous. This CDR3 is 16 amino acids long. CDR1 SGHTS and CDR2 YDEGEE come from the germline V gene. The germline V and J ends were trimmed by 4 bases and 5 bases, with 21 bases remaining between them.

The chain carries TRBV20-1 and TRBJ2-3, with D possibly TRBD2 on 7 matching bases. Germline CDR1 and CDR2: DFQATT and SNEGSKA (reference sequence). V was cut by 3 bases and J by 1 base, with 14 bases left in between. The length of the CDR3 is 15 residues. The CDR3 sequence is CSASVSGGRTDTQYF. The CDR3 region has the DNA TGCAGTGCTAGTGTTTCCGGGGGGCGCACAGATACGCAGTATTTT.

This CDR3 is CASSVATGGSYNEQFF. The CDR3 DNA reads as TGTGCCAGCAGCGTAGCAACGGGGGGCTCCTACAATGAGCAGTTCTTC. The chain couples TRBV9 to TRBJ2-1; 7 nucleotides line up with TRBD2. Trimming removed 0 bases from V and 0 bases from J; junction bases left unmatched: 3. CDR1 and CDR2 (germline): SGDLS, YYNGEE. CDR3 length: 16 amino acids.

This clone appeared a few times. The chain carries TRBV28 and TRBJ1-2; D is undetermined. Germline V CDR1 and CDR2: MDHEN, SYDVKM. This CDR3 spans 12 amino acids. V lost 7 bases and J 10 bases, leaving 16 bases between the germline ends. The chain's CDR3 is CASKYGKEDYTF. The DNA for the CDR3 is TGTGCCAGCAAATACGGGAAGGAAGACTACACCTTC.

V usage is TRBV29-1 and J usage is TRBJ1-2; 7 nucleotides agree with TRBD1. This CDR3 is 14 amino acids long. Germline CDR1 reads SQVTM; CDR2 reads ANQGSEA. V was clipped by 3 bases and J by 2 bases; unmatched bases: 6. This CDR3 is CSVDAQGENYGYTF. CDR3 coding DNA: TGCAGCGTTGATGCGCAGGGGGAGAACTATGGCTACACCTTC. The complete variable domain, with remaining parts taken from reference TRBV29-1 and TRBJ1-2, reads SAVISQKPSRDICQRGTSLTIQCQVDSQVTMMFWYRQQPGQSLTLIATANQGSEATYESGFVIDKFPISRPNLTFSTLTVSNMSPEDSSIYLCSVDAQGENYGYTFGSGTRLTVV.

The J gene is TRBJ1-1, the V gene TRBV7-9, with 8 positions matching TRBD1. This CDR3 spans 14 amino acids. The junction had 15 bases not matched to a gene; V was cut back by 11 bases and J by 7 bases. Per germline, CDR1 SEHNR and CDR2 FQNEAQ (reference sequence). CDR3: CAGLSLGTGDEAFF. The DNA for the CDR3 is TGTGCCGGGCTCTCGTTAGGGACAGGTGATGAAGCTTTCTTT.

CDR3 loop: CASSLALGIGYNEQFF. In DNA, the CDR3 is TGTGCCAGCAGCTTAGCTCTTGGGATCGGGTACAATGAGCAGTTCTTC. The V and J genes are TRBV7-9 and TRBJ2-1; D gene unclear. CDR1 and CDR2 from the germline V gene are SEHNR and FQNEAQ (reference sequence). This CDR3 has 16 amino acids. V was shortened by 0 bases and J by 4 bases, with 13 bases between the two germline ends.